Reported below is one T cell receptor (beta chain). The antigen remains undetermined. Each diagnosis was grounded in clinical symptoms, serum thyroxine and TRAb, thyroid ultrasound, and orbital computed tomography. The source of the sample is a study of T cells in Graves' hyperthyroidism and ophthalmopathy. Germline lookup yields CDR1 LNHDA and CDR2 SQIVND (reference sequence). The CDR3 consists of 15 residues. The ends were cut back, 3 bases at V and 2 bases at J, with 13 bases in the middle. Researchers amplified the TCR beta CDR3 regions from RNA transcripts. The TCR CDR3 was amplified in a first-round RT-PCR using the HTBI primer set. TCRdb re-called the multiplex PCR reads through MiXCR, storing one row per CDR3 protein. This table holds hundreds of thousands of distinct CDR3 sequences, less than 45% found once. General study points: The model forecast ophthalmopathy, anticipating it by a median around 6.5 months before onset. From stable hyperthyroidism, ophthalmopathy was set apart by a 13 V-J model. Most thyroid clonotypes expanded above 0.001 were also detected in blood.

The sequenced sample was peripheral blood or thyroid tissue (not recorded which). V and J are TRBV19 and TRBJ1-1; D gene ambiguous. The receptor comes from an adult man with Graves' disease, either hyperthyroidism or ophthalmopathy (not recorded which). CDR3 sequence: CASSIGRATNTEAFF. The CDR3 DNA is TGTGCCAGTAGTATCGGTCGGGCGACCAACACTGAAGCTTTCTTT.